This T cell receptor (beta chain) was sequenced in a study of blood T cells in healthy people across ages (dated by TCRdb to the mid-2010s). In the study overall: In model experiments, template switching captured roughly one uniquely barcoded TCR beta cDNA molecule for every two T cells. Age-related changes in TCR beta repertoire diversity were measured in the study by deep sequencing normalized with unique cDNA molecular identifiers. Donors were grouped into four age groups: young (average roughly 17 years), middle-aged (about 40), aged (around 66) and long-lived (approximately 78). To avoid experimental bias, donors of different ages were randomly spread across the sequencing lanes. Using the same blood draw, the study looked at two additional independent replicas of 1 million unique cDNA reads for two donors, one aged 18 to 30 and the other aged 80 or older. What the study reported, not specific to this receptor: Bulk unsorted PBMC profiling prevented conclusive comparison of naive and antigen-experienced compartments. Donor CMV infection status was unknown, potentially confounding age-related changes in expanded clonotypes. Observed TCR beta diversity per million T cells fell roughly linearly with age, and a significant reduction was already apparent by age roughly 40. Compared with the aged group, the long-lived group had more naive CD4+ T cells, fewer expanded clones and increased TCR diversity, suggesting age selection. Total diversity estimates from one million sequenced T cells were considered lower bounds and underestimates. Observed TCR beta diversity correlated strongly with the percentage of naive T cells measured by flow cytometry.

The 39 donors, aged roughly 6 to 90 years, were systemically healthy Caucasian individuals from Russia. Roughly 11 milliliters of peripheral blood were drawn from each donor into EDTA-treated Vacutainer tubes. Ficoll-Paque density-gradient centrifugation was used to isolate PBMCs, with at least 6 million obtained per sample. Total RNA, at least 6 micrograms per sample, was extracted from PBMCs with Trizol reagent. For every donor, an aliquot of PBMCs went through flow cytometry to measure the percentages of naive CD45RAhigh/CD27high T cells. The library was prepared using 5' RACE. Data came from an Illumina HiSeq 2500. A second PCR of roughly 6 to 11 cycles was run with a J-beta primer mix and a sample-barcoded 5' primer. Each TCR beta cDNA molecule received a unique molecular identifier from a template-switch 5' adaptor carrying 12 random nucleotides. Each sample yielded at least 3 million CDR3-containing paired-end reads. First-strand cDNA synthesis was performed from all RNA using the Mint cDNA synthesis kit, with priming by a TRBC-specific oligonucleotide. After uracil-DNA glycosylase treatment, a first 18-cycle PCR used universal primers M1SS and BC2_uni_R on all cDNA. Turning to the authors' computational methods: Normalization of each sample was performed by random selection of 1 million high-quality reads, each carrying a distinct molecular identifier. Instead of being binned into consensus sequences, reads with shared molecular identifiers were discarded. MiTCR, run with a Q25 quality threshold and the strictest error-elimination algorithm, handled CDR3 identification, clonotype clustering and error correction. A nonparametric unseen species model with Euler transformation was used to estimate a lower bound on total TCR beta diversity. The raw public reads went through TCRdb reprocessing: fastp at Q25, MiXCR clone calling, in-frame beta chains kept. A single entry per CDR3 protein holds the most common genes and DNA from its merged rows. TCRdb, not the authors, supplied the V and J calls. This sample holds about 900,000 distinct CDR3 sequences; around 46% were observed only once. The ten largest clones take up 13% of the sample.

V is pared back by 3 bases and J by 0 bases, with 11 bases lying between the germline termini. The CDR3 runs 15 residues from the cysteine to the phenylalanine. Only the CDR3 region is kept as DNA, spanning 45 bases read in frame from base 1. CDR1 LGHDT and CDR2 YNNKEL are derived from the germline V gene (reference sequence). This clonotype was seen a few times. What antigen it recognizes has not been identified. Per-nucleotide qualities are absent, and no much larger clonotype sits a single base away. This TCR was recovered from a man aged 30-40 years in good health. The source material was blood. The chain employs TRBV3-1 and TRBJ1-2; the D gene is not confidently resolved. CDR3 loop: CASSQASAANYGYTF. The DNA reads TGTGCCAGCAGCCAGGCCTCCGCAGCTAACTATGGCTACACCTTC.